The 29 T cell receptor beta chains reported below all come from one sample, sequenced in a study of a mutant IDH1 vaccine in newly diagnosed glioma. Antigens of these TCRs are unknown. Time point in this sample: week 47, end of study. Every vaccine dose comprised 300 ug of mutant IDH1 20-mer peptide plus topical imiquimod. Only in-frame clones appear in the TCRdb table, and some are missing; sequencing was by immunoSEQ multiplex PCR. The data hold tens of thousands of clones, with around 90% observed a single time. Specimen: PBMCs, collected from a glioma patient whose treatment included an IDH1 peptide vaccine. Receptors were obtained from a man in his forties with glioma.

V and J are TRBV5-1 and TRBJ1-6, with D possibly matching TRBD1 (5 bases). This CDR3 spans 15 amino acids. V was clipped by 4 bases and J by 9 bases, with 17 bases between them. CDR1 is SGHRS, CDR2 YFSETQ, per germline. The CDR3 region is CASSRQGGPSSPLHF. The CDR3 DNA sequence: TGCGCCAGCAGCCGCCAGGGTGGACCATCTTCACCCCTCCACTTT.

The chain joins TRBV6-4 to TRBJ2-3; 8 bases are shared with TRBD2. CDR1 MRHNA and CDR2 SNTAGT come from the germline V gene. V dropped 3 bases and J dropped 5; count of bases not matched to a gene: 7. There are 15 residues in the CDR3. CDR3 coding DNA: TGTGCCAGCAGTGAGGTAGCGGGGTCAGGAGATACGCAGTATTTT. Translating it yields CASSEVAGSGDTQYF.

The chain is built from TRBV6-5 and TRBJ1-5; D is uncertain. Trimming left V 0 bases short and J 3 bases short, with 6 bases between. Germline values: CDR1 MNHEY, CDR2 SVGAGI. The CDR3 extends over 14 amino acids. The CDR3 region has the DNA TGTGCCAGCAGTTACTCCGCAGCCAATCAGCCCCAGCATTTT. Translating it yields CASSYSAANQPQHF.

The DNA of the CDR3 is TGCGCCAGCAGCTTGGAGGTAGCGGGATACGGTGATACGCAGTATTTT. It translates to CASSLEVAGYGDTQYF. The chain couples TRBV5-1 to TRBJ2-3; 8 bases fit TRBD2. The CDR3 is 16 amino acids. V was pared by 0 bases and J by 6 bases, with 9 bases of the junction left unmatched. Germline V gene data show CDR1 as SGHRS and CDR2 as YFSETQ.

The chain carries TRBV21-1 and TRBJ2-3; the D call in the table, TRBD1, was not verified against the DNA. TRBV21-1 is flagged as a pseudogene. The CDR3 length is 15 residues. DNA for the CDR3: TGTGCCAGCAGCAAAGACCGCTCGTGGCTGCAGACGCAGTATTTT. It yields the protein CASSKDRSWLQTQYF.

The V call is TRBV4-2, the J call TRBJ2-6; 10 bases map to TRBD1. CDR1 and CDR2 (germline): LGHNA, YNFKEQ. CDR3 length: 17 residues. After removal of 2 bases from V and 4 bases from J, the junction contained 5 bases not matched to a gene. In nucleotides, the CDR3 is TGTGCCAGCAGCCAACGACAGGGGGCGGAGGGGGCCAACGTCCTGACTTTC. It encodes CASSQRQGAEGANVLTF.

The V and J genes are TRBV5-4 and TRBJ2-1; D possibly corresponds to TRBD2 (6 bases). The ends were cut back, 0 bases at V and 4 bases at J, with 11 bases in the middle. The CDR3 covers 15 residues. CDR1 is SGHNT, CDR2 YYREEE, per germline (reference sequence). The CDR3 sequence is CASSLGLDPYNEQFF. The CDR3 coding sequence is TGTGCCAGCAGCTTGGGACTAGACCCATACAATGAGCAGTTCTTC.

The J gene is TRBJ1-1, the V gene TRBV4-1; no clear D gene. Germline-derived CDR1 and CDR2 are MGHRA and YSYEKL. The length of the CDR3 is 13 residues. Trimming cost V 0 bases and J 4 bases, with 6 bases left between them. The DNA of the CDR3 is TGCGCCAGCAGCCAAGAACCGGGCACTGAAGCTTTCTTT. Translation: CASSQEPGTEAFF.

The chain uses TRBV5-8 and TRBJ1-5; D call uncertain. The germline V and J ends were trimmed by 0 bases and 6 bases, with 10 bases remaining between them. CDR1 is SGHTS and CDR2 is YDEGEE in the germline V gene. The CDR3 extends over 14 amino acids. CDR3 sequence reads: CASSLERVGQPQHF. CDR3 coding DNA: TGTGCCAGCAGCTTGGAAAGGGTAGGTCAGCCCCAGCATTTT.

The rearrangement uses TRBV11-2 and TRBJ1-3; possibly TRBD1 for D (5 bases). CDR3 size: 14 residues. The germline CDR1 and CDR2 sequences are SGHAT and FQNNGV. V was clipped by 2 bases and J by 8 bases, with 13 bases between them. The CDR3 sequence: CASSLSPWGDTIYF. The CDR3 bases are TGTGCCAGCAGCTTATCCCCCTGGGGGGACACCATATATTTT.

V gene TRBV28 combines with J gene TRBJ1-5; 7 bases agree with TRBD1. The V gene's germline CDR1 is MDHEN and CDR2 SYDVKM. Trimming took 3 bases from V and 4 from J; bases not matched to a gene: 3. The CDR3 contains 14 residues. The CDR3 region has the DNA TGTGCCAGCAGTTTCACAGGGGCGAATCAGCCCCAGCATTTT. It specifies CASSFTGANQPQHF.

This chain uses TRBV5-1 with TRBJ2-7; no definite D call. With 0 bases removed from V and 6 bases from J, the gap between germline ends came to 10 bases. CDR1 is SGHRS, CDR2 YFSETQ, per germline. The CDR3 contains 13 residues. For the CDR3, the DNA is TGCGCCAGCAGCTTGGTAGATTCAGGCGAGCAGTACTTC. Translated: CASSLVDSGEQYF. The full variable domain, with the rest looked up from reference TRBV5-1 and TRBJ2-7, is KAGVTQTPRYLIKTRGQQVTLSCSPISGHRSVSWYQQTPGQGLQFLFEYFSETQRNKGNFPGRFSGRQFSNSRSEMNVSTLELGDSALYLCASSLVDSGEQYFGPGTRLTVT.

The chain links TRBV19 to TRBJ1-4; D might be TRBD1 (5 bases). CDR1 and CDR2 from the germline V gene are LNHDA and SQIVND (reference sequence). V was cut by 6 bases and J by 7 bases, with 18 bases left in between. This CDR3 has 15 residues. The CDR3 DNA follows: TGTGCCAGTAGCCGTTTGGGCCTCAGGGTTGAAAAACTGTTTTTT. This gives the protein CASSRLGLRVEKLFF.

The V call is TRBV12-5, the J call TRBJ2-1, with 10 nucleotides matching TRBD2. Germline assignment: CDR1 LGHNT and CDR2 FRNRAP. The J segment lost 5 bases and the V segment lost 2 bases, leaving 12 bases of the junction unmatched. The CDR3 spans 18 residues. CDR3 amino acids: CASGLLSGRVYGNNEQFF. The CDR3 DNA reads as TGTGCTAGTGGTTTGCTAAGCGGGAGGGTCTATGGAAACAATGAGCAGTTCTTC.

The chain employs TRBV7-2 and TRBJ2-7; maybe TRBD2 (5 bases). Germline CDR1 is SGHTA and CDR2 is FQGNSA. This CDR3 spans 14 amino acids. V was shortened by 6 bases and J by 0 bases, with 12 bases between the two germline ends. The CDR3 protein is CASRVSGLSYEQYF. DNA for the CDR3: TGTGCCAGCAGGGTGAGCGGACTCTCCTACGAGCAGTACTTC.

This chain connects TRBV5-4 to TRBJ1-4; D remains ambiguous. Trimming pared 4 bases from V and 5 bases from J, leaving 12 bases between. Germline V gives CDR1 SGHNT, CDR2 YYREEE (reference sequence). The CDR3 loop spans 14 amino acids. The CDR3 loop is CASSIGNRNEKLFF. DNA for the CDR3: TGTGCCAGCAGCATCGGCAATCGAAATGAAAAACTGTTTTTT.

This chain uses TRBV5-5 with TRBJ1-6, with TRBD1 matching over 7 bases. CDR1 is SGHKS and CDR2 is YYEKEE in the germline V gene (reference sequence). J was trimmed by 10 bases and V by 4 bases; bases with no gene match: 11. The CDR3 sequence is 15 residues long. The CDR3 loop is CASSRITGEDSPLHF. The CDR3 DNA reads as TGTGCCAGCAGCCGAATAACAGGGGAAGACTCACCCCTCCACTTT.

V is TRBV27 and J is TRBJ2-5, with 7 bases fitting TRBD2. This CDR3 is 16 amino acids long. CDR1 MNHEY and CDR2 SMNVEV come from the germline V gene (reference sequence). V lost 3 bases to trimming and J lost 5 bases; unmatched junction nucleotides: 12. CDR3 nucleotides: TGTGCCAGCAGTTTGGTCTACGGGAGGTCGGCGGAGACCCAGTACTTC. The encoded protein is CASSLVYGRSAETQYF.

The CDR3 here is CASSPGKRTGTTYEQYF. Here the CDR3 DNA reads TGTGCCAGCAGCCCCGGAAAGCGGACAGGGACCACCTACGAGCAGTACTTC. The chain links TRBV9 to TRBJ2-7; 8 bases are shared with TRBD1. This CDR3 contains 17 residues. Germline CDR1 SGDLS, CDR2 YYNGEE. J lost 2 bases, V lost 4 bases, and 14 bases had no gene match.

V gene TRBV4-2 combines with J gene TRBJ2-3, with TRBD2 identical over 11 bases. The CDR3 loop spans 14 amino acids. The junction had 2 bases not matched to a gene; V was cut back by 0 bases and J by 9 bases. CDR1 LGHNA and CDR2 YNFKEQ come from the germline V gene. For the CDR3, the DNA is TGTGCCAGCAGCCAAGAACTAGCGGGGGTAACGCAGTATTTT. Its protein product is CASSQELAGVTQYF.

The rearrangement links TRBV28 to TRBJ1-4; D remains unclear. CDR3 length equals 16 residues. With 1 base removed from V and 4 bases from J, the gap between germline ends came to 13 bases. CDR1 and CDR2 (germline): MDHEN, SYDVKM. The CDR3 DNA reads as TGTGCCAGCAGTTTATCTTATAGCAGTTATAATGAAAAACTGTTTTTT. The encoded protein is CASSLSYSSYNEKLFF.

This rearrangement joins TRBV7-3 to TRBJ2-7, with D possibly TRBD2 on 6 matching bases. V shed 5 bases and J shed 7 bases, with 15 bases lying between them. The CDR3 extends over 13 amino acids. CDR1 and CDR2 from the germline V gene are SGHTA and FQGTGA. CDR3 amino acids: CASSQKAGREQYF. The CDR3 DNA sequence: TGTGCCAGCAGCCAAAAGGCAGGGAGGGAGCAGTACTTC.

The chain has TRBV2 and TRBJ2-7; possibly TRBD1 for D (5 bases). This CDR3 is built from 13 residues. The ends were cut back, 7 bases at V and 3 bases at J, with 13 bases in the middle. Germline V gene lookup returns CDR1 SNHLY and CDR2 FYNNEI. The DNA for the CDR3 is TGTGCCAGCAAAGGGGTGGTTCTCTACGAGCAGTACTTC. Its translation: CASKGVVLYEQYF.

There are a few counts of this clone. V is TRBV5-1 and J is TRBJ1-1, with TRBD1 matching over 8 bases. The trim removed 5 bases at V and 0 bases at J, leaving 9 bases unmatched. Germline lookup yields CDR1 SGHRS and CDR2 YFSETQ. This CDR3 has 16 amino acids. For the CDR3, the DNA is TGCGCCAGCAGGTCCGGGACAGGCCCAATGAACACTGAAGCTTTCTTT. Translated: CASRSGTGPMNTEAFF.

For this clone: The sample has other DNA sequences that encode this CDR3 too. The chain combines TRBV7-9 with TRBJ2-6; 8 bases fit TRBD1. Trimming cost V 5 bases and J 0 bases; bases outside gene matches: 6. This CDR3 is 17 amino acids long. In germline, CDR1 is SEHNR, CDR2 FQNEAQ (reference sequence). In DNA form, the CDR3 reads TGTGCCAGCAGCACCGGGACAGGATTCTCTGGGGCCAACGTCCTGACTTTC. Translating gives CASSTGTGFSGANVLTF.

The chain combines TRBV4-3 with TRBJ2-2; tentative D call: TRBD2 (6 bases). V lost 1 base to trimming and J lost 6 bases, with 15 bases between them. Germline loops: CDR1 LGHNA, CDR2 YSLEER. This CDR3 has 16 amino acids. The CDR3 nucleotides are TGCGCCAGCAGCCAAGTCGTCGTATGGGGGGCCGGGGAGCTGTTTTTT. Translation gives CASSQVVVWGAGELFF.

This clone was detected only once. The chain carries TRBV5-4 and TRBJ2-7; either TRBD1 or TRBD2 may supply D (5 bases each). Germline CDR1 reads SGHNT; CDR2 reads YYREEE (reference sequence). This CDR3 contains 15 residues. The V and J ends lost 0 bases and 0 bases respectively, with 10 bases between them. The CDR3 sequence is CASSLVAGTSYEQYF. The DNA of the CDR3 is TGTGCCAGCAGCTTGGTGGCAGGGACCTCCTACGAGCAGTACTTC.

The genes are TRBV5-6 and TRBJ1-2; 8 nucleotides align to TRBD1. Trimming at V came to 3 bases and at J to 2 bases, leaving 9 bases not matched to a gene. The germline V gene has CDR1 SGHDT and CDR2 YYEEEE. The CDR3 spans 16 residues. For the CDR3, the DNA is TGTGCCAGCAGCTCCGGGACAGGATCTCTAAACTATGGCTACACCTTC. Translated: CASSSGTGSLNYGYTF. The complete variable domain, with remaining parts taken from reference TRBV5-6 and TRBJ1-2, reads DAGVTQSPTHLIKTRGQQVTLRCSPKSGHDTVSWYQQALGQGPQFIFQYYEEEERQRGNFPDRFSGHQFPNYSSELNVNALLLGDSALYLCASSSGTGSLNYGYTFGSGTRLTVV.

The rearrangement links TRBV2 to TRBJ2-5; D is perhaps TRBD1 (5 bases). The closer fit of TRBJ2-7 to the DNA end suggests the J call may be wrong. The CDR3 spans 12 residues. Germline assignment: CDR1 SNHLY and CDR2 FYNNEI. Here the CDR3 reads CASSDRAYEQYF. CDR3 DNA sequence: TGTGCCAGCAGTGACAGGGCCTACGAGCAGTACTTC.